The next 23 T cell receptor beta chains were all read from a single sample in a study of T cell repertoires in cytomegalovirus infection. One entry per CDR3 protein results from TCRdb running MiXCR on the reads. The profile shows 900,000 to 950,000 distinct CDR3 sequences, 30% to 40% of them singletons. Antigen specificity for these receptors is unknown. The sample here was cultured CD8+ T cells from PBMCs, taken from culture after CMV antigen stimulation. The receptors here all came from a human donor in good health (CMV status not recorded). Some clones in this sample may be carry-over from other donors' samples.

This clonotype was detected many times. This chain uses TRBV6-1 with TRBJ1-6; 8 bases are shared with TRBD1. Germline CDR1 is MNHNS and CDR2 is SASEGT. The CDR3 spans 15 residues. The junction had 8 bases not matched to a gene; V was cut back by 6 bases and J by 7 bases. This CDR3 reads CASRVPGQDNSPLHF. For the CDR3, the DNA is TGTGCCAGCAGAGTACCGGGACAGGACAATTCACCCCTCCACTTT.

The genes are TRBV28 and TRBJ2-1; 11 nucleotides match TRBD1. The length of the CDR3 is 15 residues. Germline trimming cut 7 bases from V and 5 bases from J; bases unmatched to any gene: 7. Germline-derived CDR1 and CDR2 are MDHEN and SYDVKM. The CDR3 sequence is CASISLGQGDNEQFF. For the CDR3, the DNA is TGTGCCAGCATTTCTCTGGGACAGGGGGACAATGAGCAGTTCTTC. The whole variable domain, remainder taken from reference TRBV28 and TRBJ2-1, is DVKVTQSSRYLVKRTGEKVFLECVQDMDHENMFWYRQDPGLGLRLIYFSYDVKMKEKGDIPEGYSVSREKKERFSLILESASTNQTSMYLCASISLGQGDNEQFFGPGTRLTVL.

The sample holds many counts of this clonotype. V usage is TRBV7-2 and J usage is TRBJ1-4; no clear D gene. Between the trimmed V and J ends, which lost 5 bases and 6 bases, there was a span of 19 bases. There are 16 residues in the CDR3. The germline CDR1 and CDR2 sequences are SGHTA and FQGNSA. This chain's CDR3 is CASSPREENGDEKLFF. The DNA of the CDR3 is TGTGCCAGCAGCCCCCGCGAAGAGAATGGGGATGAAAAACTGTTTTTT.

The chain carries TRBV6-6 and TRBJ2-1; 14 nucleotides align to TRBD2. The length of the CDR3 is 17 residues. Germline CDR1 MNHNY, CDR2 SVGAGI (reference sequence). Trimming at V came to 2 bases and at J to 4 bases, leaving 4 bases not matched to a gene. Here the CDR3 DNA reads TGTGCCAGCAGTTACCGGGGACTAGCGGGGGAGTACAATGAGCAGTTCTTC. This translates into CASSYRGLAGEYNEQFF.

This chain joins TRBV4-3 and TRBJ2-3; maybe TRBD2 (6 bases). Trimming removed 0 bases from V and 1 base from J, with 11 bases in between. The germline V gene has CDR1 LGHNA and CDR2 YSLEER. The CDR3 has 16 amino acids. This CDR3 reads CASSQDPEGGTDTQYF. The DNA of the CDR3 is TGCGCCAGCAGCCAAGATCCGGAGGGCGGCACAGATACGCAGTATTTT.

The rearrangement joins TRBV11-2 to TRBJ2-2; D is unresolved. The CDR3 is 14 amino acids. Germline-derived CDR1 and CDR2 are SGHAT and FQNNGV. V shed 5 bases and J shed 5 bases, with 12 bases lying between them. The CDR3 protein is CASSLGVGTGELFF. The CDR3 coding sequence is TGTGCCAGCAGCCTAGGAGTGGGTACCGGGGAGCTGTTTTTT.

This chain links TRBV7-2 with TRBJ2-7, with 9 bases identical to TRBD2. With V trimmed by 4 bases and J by 2 bases, 6 bases remained unmatched. The CDR3 consists of 15 residues. CDR1 is SGHTA, CDR2 FQGNSA, per germline. CDR3 region: CASSSTSGPAYEQYF. The CDR3 region has the DNA TGTGCCAGCAGCTCCACTAGCGGGCCCGCCTACGAGCAGTACTTC.

In its sample, this clonotype was seen many times. The chain joins TRBV7-2 to TRBJ1-4; D uncertain. Per germline, CDR1 SGHTA and CDR2 FQGNSA. With 2 bases removed from V and 6 bases from J, the gap between germline ends came to 16 bases. CDR3 length: 16 residues. The CDR3 coding sequence is TGTGCCAGCAGCTTAATGAGAGGACTATCGCATGAAAAACTGTTTTTT. It translates to CASSLMRGLSHEKLFF.

This clonotype was detected only a few times. The V gene is TRBV4-3, the J gene TRBJ2-4; weak D call: TRBD2 (5 bases). The CDR3 sequence is 12 residues long. Trimming removed 0 bases from V and 10 bases from J, with 7 bases in between. Germline CDR1 is LGHNA and CDR2 is YSLEER. The CDR3 here is CASSQEDSIQYF. The CDR3 DNA follows: TGCGCCAGCAGCCAAGAGGACTCGATTCAGTACTTC.

This chain joins TRBV28 and TRBJ2-3, with D perhaps matching TRBD2 (6 bases). Germline values: CDR1 MDHEN, CDR2 SYDVKM. CDR3 length equals 16 residues. Trimming left V 1 base short and J 1 base short, with 12 bases between. The CDR3, as DNA: TGTGCCAGCAGTTTATACGGCGGGGTGGGCACAGATACGCAGTATTTT. Encoded protein: CASSLYGGVGTDTQYF.

This clonotype was detected ten times or more. J is TRBJ2-4 and V is TRBV12-3 or TRBV12-4; the D call may be TRBD1 or TRBD2 (6 bases each). The V end lost 5 bases, the J end lost 6 bases, and 17 bases lay between the germline ends. The CDR3 length is 15 residues. The CDR3 sequence: CASSPAFGGGNIQYF. The CDR3 nucleotides read TGTGCCAGCAGTCCGGCTTTCGGGGGCGGAAACATTCAGTACTTC.

The DNA of the CDR3 is TGTGCCAGCAGCTCCGGGCCCCTTGGTCAGCCCCAGCATTTT. Residues: CASSSGPLGQPQHF. The chain combines TRBV7-3 with TRBJ1-5; no clear D gene. In germline, CDR1 is SGHTA, CDR2 FQGTGA. The CDR3 has 14 residues. Deletions cut 4 bases from V and 6 bases from J, with 13 bases between.

The CDR3: CASSLTRSPAGELFF. As DNA, the CDR3 is TGTGCCAGCAGCTTAACGCGGAGCCCCGCCGGGGAGCTGTTTTTT. V gene TRBV7-3 combines with J gene TRBJ2-2, with D hard to call. Trimming left V 0 bases short and J 6 bases short, with 11 bases between. CDR3 length: 15 residues. Germline CDR1 and CDR2: SGHTA and FQGTGA. Together with reference TRBV7-3 and TRBJ2-2, the CDR3 gives the full variable domain: GAGVSQTPSNKVTEKGKYVELRCDPISGHTALYWYRQSLGQGPEFLIYFQGTGAADDSGLPNDRFFAVRPEGSVSTLKIQRTERGDSAVYLCASSLTRSPAGELFFGEGSRLTVL.

This clonotype was seen at least ten times. This chain uses TRBV6-1 with TRBJ2-1; 9 positions agree with TRBD1. Germline trimming cut 0 bases from V and 6 bases from J; bases unmatched to any gene: 6. There are 16 residues in the CDR3. The germline V gene encodes CDR1 MNHNS and CDR2 SASEGT. The CDR3, as DNA: TGTGCCAGCAGTGAAGCTTGGACAGGGGAGTCCAATGAGCAGTTCTTC. It is translated as CASSEAWTGESNEQFF.

This clonotype came up a few times. The chain recombines TRBV12-3 or TRBV12-4 with TRBJ1-2, with D unresolved. The CDR3 spans 14 residues. Trimming stripped 1 base from V and 4 bases from J, with 10 bases between. The DNA of the CDR3 is TGTGCCAGCAGTTTAGGGACGAACTTCTATGGCTACACCTTC. Translating it yields CASSLGTNFYGYTF.

This clonotype was observed a handful of times. The rearrangement uses TRBV6-1 and TRBJ2-2; tentatively, D is TRBD1 (6 bases). Trimming shortened V by 5 bases and J by 6 bases, and 16 bases separated the two germline ends. The CDR3 runs 15 residues. CDR1 is MNHNS, CDR2 SASEGT, per germline. CDR3 sequence reads: CASSIYRAGAGELFF. The CDR3 nucleotides are TGTGCCAGCAGTATTTACAGGGCCGGGGCCGGGGAGCTGTTTTTT.

This chain joins TRBV20-1 and TRBJ2-1, with D possibly being TRBD1 (7 bases). This CDR3 comprises 16 residues. V dropped 0 bases and J dropped 3 bases, with 15 bases sitting between them. The V gene's germline CDR1 is DFQATT and CDR2 SNEGSKA (reference sequence). CDR3 in DNA: TGCAGTGCTAGAGATCAGGGGGGCGGGGACTACAATGAGCAGTTCTTC. It is translated as CSARDQGGGDYNEQFF.

This clonotype was counted a few times. The J gene is TRBJ2-3, the V gene TRBV7-2; 11 positions agree with TRBD2. Germline-derived CDR1 and CDR2 are SGHTA and FQGNSA. CDR3 length: 16 amino acids. V dropped 4 bases and J dropped 6; count of bases not matched to a gene: 9. The CDR3 is CASSSSLAGAVDTQYF. CDR3 nucleotide sequence: TGTGCCAGCAGCTCCTCACTAGCGGGGGCTGTTGATACGCAGTATTTT.

The genes are TRBV12-3 or TRBV12-4 and TRBJ2-2, with a tentative D call TRBD1 (6 bases). Between the trimmed V and J ends, which lost 11 bases and 0 bases, there was a span of 16 bases. The CDR3 has 15 residues. CDR3 nucleotides: TGTGCCGGCACCCGGGACACCTCGAACACCGGGGAGCTGTTTTTT. Protein product: CAGTRDTSNTGELFF.

This clonotype has just a few counts. V and J are TRBV5-1 and TRBJ1-2; possibly TRBD1 for D (6 bases). Trimming removed 4 bases at V and 2 bases at J, with 12 bases between. This CDR3 is built from 14 residues. Per the germline V gene, CDR1 is SGHRS and CDR2 is YFSETQ. The CDR3 coding sequence is TGCGCCAGCAGCCCTCAGGGGCCGAACTATGGCTACACCTTC. It encodes CASSPQGPNYGYTF.

V gene TRBV6-2 or TRBV6-3 combines with J gene TRBJ2-5, with 8 bases aligning to TRBD2. This CDR3 has 20 amino acids. CDR1 and CDR2 from the germline V gene are MNHEY and SVGEGT. V gave up 0 bases and J gave up 4 bases; unmatched junction bases: 19. CDR3 coding DNA: TGTGCCAGCAGTTACTCGTATCTTGAGCTGGACGGGGGGGTAAGAGAGACCCAGTACTTC. Its protein product is CASSYSYLELDGGVRETQYF.

This clonotype was seen repeatedly, ten times or more. The chain is built from TRBV10-3 and TRBJ1-2; 9 bases map to TRBD1. Trimming cost V 0 bases and J 4 bases; bases outside gene matches: 3. There are 15 residues in the CDR3. CDR1 and CDR2 from the germline V gene are ENHRY and SYGVKD. CDR3 sequence reads: CAISESGTGTYGYTF. DNA for the CDR3: TGTGCCATCAGTGAGTCGGGGACAGGGACCTATGGCTACACCTTC.

V and J are TRBV12-5 and TRBJ1-1; no clear D. V was clipped by 7 bases and J by 3 bases, with 12 bases between them. This CDR3 comprises 13 residues. Germline CDR1 and CDR2: LGHNT and FRNRAP. The chain's CDR3 is CASAAPLDTEAFF. The CDR3 DNA reads as TGTGCTAGTGCCGCACCTTTGGACACTGAAGCTTTCTTT.